The 32 T cell receptor beta chains listed next were all sequenced from one sample in a study of shared clonotypes between healthy human individuals (dated by TCRdb to the early 2020s). CD8 naive samples were CD45RO-negative cells positively selected for CCR7, giving a CD45RA+CCR7+ population that excluded TemRA cells. The library was obtained by the immunoSEQ multiplex PCR assay. TCRdb provides this immuneACCESS table in a form limited to in-frame rearrangements. Some clones are lacking; in checked studies, under half of them reflect an unresolved V gene, and why the rest are absent is not known. Here the sample has under 2,000,000 clones; about 95% occur a single time. The ten largest clones add up to less than 1.5% of the sample. The sequenced material came from naive CD8+ T cells sorted from blood. The meaning of the sample's cell subset or site label: CD45RA+CCR7+. Receptor source: a man aged 18 to 29 in good health.

This chain connects TRBV13 to TRBJ2-7; perhaps TRBD2 as D (5 bases). Trimming stripped 4 bases from V and 7 bases from J, with 20 bases between. CDR1 PRHDT and CDR2 FYEKMQ come from the germline V gene (reference sequence). The CDR3 totals 15 residues. The CDR3 sequence is CASSSFEGILGEQYF. The CDR3, as DNA: TGTGCCAGCAGCTCTTTCGAGGGAATTCTAGGGGAGCAGTACTTC.

The rearrangement joins TRBV15 to TRBJ2-3, with D possibly being TRBD1 or TRBD2 (5 bases each). Per the germline V gene, CDR1 is LNHNV and CDR2 is YYDKDF (reference sequence). Trimming pared 8 bases from V and 1 base from J, leaving 31 bases between. This CDR3 region has 20 residues. CDR3 nucleotides: TGTGCCACCCGCCCCAAGGGAGAGATTTCCCCGGGACCTCGCACAGATACGCAGTATTTT. It specifies CATRPKGEISPGPRTDTQYF.

The chain has TRBV14 and TRBJ1-4; D is uncertain. The CDR3 sequence is 14 residues long. V lost 4 bases and J lost 5, with 11 bases in between. Germline lookup yields CDR1 SGHDN and CDR2 FVKESK. The CDR3 loop reads CASSPRTENEKLFF. In DNA form, the CDR3 reads TGTGCCAGCAGCCCTCGAACAGAAAATGAAAAACTGTTTTTT. Full variable domain (outside the CDR3, taken from reference TRBV14 and TRBJ1-4): EAGVTQFPSHSVIEKGQTVTLRCDPISGHDNLYWYRRVMGKEIKFLLHFVKESKQDESGMPNNRFLAERTGGTYSTLKVQPAELEDSGVYFCASSPRTENEKLFFGSGTQLSVL.

V gene TRBV5-6 combines with J gene TRBJ2-1; D may be TRBD1 (6 bases). CDR1 is SGHDT, CDR2 YYEEEE, per germline. The CDR3 extends over 15 amino acids. V lost 3 bases and J lost 3, with 13 bases in between. CDR3: CASSWNRVNYNEQFF. In DNA form, the CDR3 reads TGTGCCAGCAGCTGGAACAGGGTCAACTACAATGAGCAGTTCTTC.

The gene calls are TRBV5-5 and TRBJ2-7; D is unclear. There are 12 residues in the CDR3. Trimming cost V 4 bases and J 2 bases, with 7 bases left between them. The V gene's germline CDR1 is SGHKS and CDR2 YYEKEE (reference sequence). This chain's CDR3 is CASSEDPYEQYF. CDR3 nucleotides: TGTGCCAGCAGCGAGGACCCCTACGAGCAGTACTTC.

In nucleotides, the CDR3 is TGCAGCGTTGCGGCGTCTCTCTCCTACGAGCAGTACTTC. It yields the protein CSVAASLSYEQYF. The genes are TRBV29-1 and TRBJ2-7; D remains unclear. The CDR3 is made up of 13 amino acids. The V and J ends lost 4 bases and 0 bases respectively, with 10 bases between them. Germline values: CDR1 SQVTM, CDR2 ANQGSEA.

This chain links TRBV27 with TRBJ2-7; possible D gene TRBD2, 7 bases. The CDR3 runs 14 residues. In germline, CDR1 is MNHEY, CDR2 SMNVEV (reference sequence). The germline V and J ends were trimmed by 3 bases and 5 bases, with 14 bases remaining between them. The CDR3 is CASSFSGGLNEQYF. The DNA for the CDR3 is TGTGCCAGCAGTTTTTCGGGGGGCCTCAACGAGCAGTACTTC.

The rearrangement joins TRBV2 to TRBJ1-2, with D tentatively TRBD1 (6 bases). Germline-derived CDR1 and CDR2 are SNHLY and FYNNEI. This CDR3 spans 15 amino acids. Deletions cut 8 bases from V and 0 bases from J, with 16 bases between. The CDR3 reads CASEDPGQSNYGYTF. The CDR3 DNA reads as TGTGCCAGCGAGGACCCCGGACAGTCTAACTATGGCTACACCTTC.

The chain couples TRBV11-3 to TRBJ2-7; D is undetermined. Trimming shortened V by 1 base and J by 6 bases, and 10 bases separated the two germline ends. This CDR3 region has 13 residues. Germline V gene sequence: CDR1 SGHNT, CDR2 YENEEA. The CDR3 coding sequence is TGTGCCAGCAGCTTAGGTACCCTCAGCGAGCAGTACTTC. This translates into CASSLGTLSEQYF.

J is TRBJ2-7 and V is TRBV27; 12 bases fit TRBD1. The V segment lost 5 bases and the J segment 6 bases; nucleotides outside the gene matches: 11. The germline CDR1 and CDR2 sequences are MNHEY and SMNVEV (reference sequence). The CDR3 covers 16 residues. The CDR3 region has the DNA TGTGCCAGCAGTCCCCGGCCGGGACAGGGGGCGGTCGAGCAGTACTTC. Protein sequence: CASSPRPGQGAVEQYF.

The chain combines TRBV4-1 with TRBJ2-3, with D possibly matching TRBD1 (6 bases). Germline V CDR1 and CDR2: MGHRA, YSYEKL. Trimming pared 0 bases from V and 2 bases from J, leaving 18 bases between. This CDR3 is 18 amino acids long. The CDR3 DNA follows: TGCGCCAGCAGCCAAGATCTTGTAGGGCAGGGGATCACAGATACGCAGTATTTT. It yields the protein CASSQDLVGQGITDTQYF.

This rearrangement joins TRBV6-4 to TRBJ2-5; D is unresolved. This CDR3 is built from 14 residues. V shed 9 bases and J shed 3 bases, with 17 bases lying between them. The germline V gene encodes CDR1 MRHNA and CDR2 SNTAGT. The CDR3 protein is CASIKVWQKETQYF. The CDR3 DNA follows: TGTGCCAGTATTAAAGTTTGGCAAAAAGAGACCCAGTACTTC.

This clone has just one count. Different DNA sequences within this sample yield the same CDR3. This chain joins TRBV10-2 and TRBJ2-2; D unclear. Germline values: CDR1 WSHSY, CDR2 SAAADI. The CDR3 is 13 residues long. The V gene lost 1 base and the J gene lost 1 base, with 1 base spanning the gap. Written as DNA, the CDR3 is TGCGCCAGCAGTGAGTTGAACACCGGGGAGCTGTTTTTT. It codes for CASSELNTGELFF.

The chain uses TRBV30 and TRBJ1-1; D is unclear. This CDR3 spans 14 amino acids. Trimming took 2 bases from V and 3 from J, leaving 13 bases between them. Germline CDR1 GTSNPN, CDR2 SVGIG (reference sequence). CDR3 coding DNA: TGTGCCTGGAGTCCCGGAATGTGGGACACTGAAGCTTTCTTT. Amino acid sequence: CAWSPGMWDTEAFF. Based on the CDR3 plus reference TRBV30 and TRBJ1-1, the full variable domain is SQTIHQWPATLVQPVGSPLSLECTVEGTSNPNLYWYRQAAGRGLQLLFYSVGIGQISSEVPQNLSASRPQDRQFILSSKKLLLSDSGFYLCAWSPGMWDTEAFFGQGTRLTVV.

This sequence joins TRBV11-2 and TRBJ2-7; 12 bases match TRBD2. This CDR3 has 14 residues. Trimming removed 6 bases from V and 3 bases from J; junction bases left unmatched: 3. CDR1 is SGHAT and CDR2 is FQNNGV in the germline V gene. CDR3 DNA: TGTGCCAGCAGGTTACTAGCGGGGGGCTACGAGCAGTACTTC. Protein: CASRLLAGGYEQYF.

The rearrangement links TRBV12-5 to TRBJ2-5; 14 nucleotides agree with TRBD2. The CDR3 consists of 17 residues. The junction had 9 bases not matched to a gene; V was cut back by 5 bases and J by 4 bases. Per the germline V gene, CDR1 is LGHNT and CDR2 is FRNRAP. CDR3 in DNA: TGTGCTAGTGGTCCGGGACTAGCGGGAGTAGGAGGAGAGACCCAGTACTTC. It encodes CASGPGLAGVGGETQYF. The whole variable domain, remainder taken from reference TRBV12-5 and TRBJ2-5, is DARVTQTPRHKVTEMGQEVTMRCQPILGHNTVFWYRQTMMQGLELLAYFRNRAPLDDSGMPKDRFSAEMPDATLATLKIQPSEPRDSAVYFCASGPGLAGVGGETQYFGPGTRLLVL.

The chain employs TRBV6-1 and TRBJ2-7, with 8 bases lining up with TRBD1. With 3 bases clipped from V and 3 bases from J, the junction kept 13 bases outside the gene matches. This CDR3 has 17 amino acids. Germline V gene data show CDR1 as MNHNS and CDR2 as SASEGT. CDR3 bases: TGTGCCAGCAGTGATGCCCCGGGGACAGGTGGAAACTACGAGCAGTACTTC. Its protein product is CASSDAPGTGGNYEQYF.

The V and J genes are TRBV5-1 and TRBJ2-7; TRBD2 agrees at 10 bases. V gave up 4 bases and J gave up 1 base; unmatched junction bases: 8. Germline CDR1 is SGHRS and CDR2 is YFSETQ. The CDR3 totals 16 residues. CDR3 coding DNA: TGCGCCAGCAGCCGTACTAGCGGGGCGGTATCCTACGAGCAGTACTTC. Translating it yields CASSRTSGAVSYEQYF.

The chain's CDR3 is CSVEVVGDRKTYEQYF. The CDR3 region has the DNA TGCAGCGTTGAAGTGGTAGGTGACAGGAAAACCTACGAGCAGTACTTC. The chain carries TRBV29-1 and TRBJ2-7, with D perhaps matching TRBD1 (6 bases). The ends were cut back, 1 base at V and 2 bases at J, with 18 bases in the middle. The CDR3 loop spans 16 amino acids. The germline gives CDR1 SQVTM, CDR2 ANQGSEA.

The V gene is TRBV5-4, the J gene TRBJ2-7; the match to TRBD1 covers 9 bases. Per the germline V gene, CDR1 is SGHNT and CDR2 is YYREEE (reference sequence). Germline trimming cut 2 bases from V and 5 bases from J; bases unmatched to any gene: 2. CDR3 size: 13 residues. The CDR3 DNA is TGTGCCAGCAGCTTTAGGACAGGGGACGAGCAGTACTTC. It yields the protein CASSFRTGDEQYF. The full variable domain, rest sourced from reference TRBV5-4 and TRBJ2-7, is ETGVTQSPTHLIKTRGQQVTLRCSSQSGHNTVSWYQQALGQGPQFIFQYYREEENGRGNFPPRFSGLQFPNYSSELNVNALELDDSALYLCASSFRTGDEQYFGPGTRLTVT.

The chain carries TRBV29-1 and TRBJ1-4; D not resolved. Trimming removed 4 bases at V and 8 bases at J, with 11 bases between. Germline CDR1 is SQVTM and CDR2 is ANQGSEA. The CDR3 spans 12 residues. Written as DNA, the CDR3 is TGCAGCGTTGTGGGAGTAGAAGAAAAACTGTTTTTT. It specifies CSVVGVEEKLFF. The whole variable domain, filled in from reference TRBV29-1 and TRBJ1-4, reads SAVISQKPSRDICQRGTSLTIQCQVDSQVTMMFWYRQQPGQSLTLIATANQGSEATYESGFVIDKFPISRPNLTFSTLTVSNMSPEDSSIYLCSVVGVEEKLFFGSGTQLSVL.

The gene calls are TRBV27 and TRBJ2-1, with D perhaps TRBD2 (6 bases). Germline V gene sequence: CDR1 MNHEY, CDR2 SMNVEV (reference sequence). The CDR3 runs to 15 residues. Trimming shortened V by 3 bases and J by 9 bases, and 18 bases separated the two germline ends. The CDR3 nucleotides are TGTGCCAGCAGTTTCGGGACGGAGGGAGCATTTGAGCAGTTCTTC. Its translation is CASSFGTEGAFEQFF.

The V and J genes are TRBV30 and TRBJ2-7; D not certain. V shed 1 base and J shed 7 bases, with 20 bases lying between them. Germline CDR1 is GTSNPN and CDR2 is SVGIG (reference sequence). CDR3 length: 15 residues. The CDR3, as DNA: TGTGCCTGGAGTGACGAGGACCATCCACGTCGGGAGCAGTACTTC. Its protein is CAWSDEDHPRREQYF.

The chain employs TRBV25-1 and TRBJ2-5, with a possible D match to TRBD1 (6 bases). Matching the DNA end better, TRBJ2-7 makes the J call doubtful. In germline, CDR1 is MGHDK, CDR2 SYGVNS. This CDR3 region has 12 residues. In DNA form, the CDR3 reads TGTGCCAGCAACGCAGGGGCCTACGAGCAGTACTTC. Amino acid sequence: CASNAGAYEQYF.

This chain uses TRBV4-1 with TRBJ2-7; 7 nucleotides line up with TRBD1. CDR1 and CDR2 from the germline V gene are MGHRA and YSYEKL. The CDR3 spans 12 residues. J was trimmed by 5 bases and V by 3 bases; bases with no gene match: 1. Here the CDR3 reads CASSQGQNEQYF. The CDR3 DNA reads TGCGCCAGCAGCCAGGGACAGAACGAGCAGTACTTC.

To note about this clone: Germline and junction disagree at one end, which may indicate a read error. The V and J genes are TRBV7-7 and TRBJ2-7; D is perhaps TRBD1 (6 bases). The CDR3 length is 13 residues. Germline-derived CDR1 and CDR2 are SSHAT and FNYEAQ (reference sequence). CDR3 sequence (DNA): TGTGCTAGCAGCAGGGGAGAGGCCTACGAGCAGTACTTC. This translates into CASSRGEAYEQYF.

The V call is TRBV2, the J call TRBJ1-3; the D is unclear. CDR3 length equals 13 residues. CDR1 and CDR2 (germline): SNHLY, FYNNEI. Trimming stripped 5 bases from V and 4 bases from J, with 9 bases between. The CDR3 spells CASSLIAGNTIYF. The DNA of the CDR3 is TGTGCCAGCAGTTTAATCGCCGGAAACACCATATATTTT.

This clone appeared a single time. This chain uses TRBV6-5 with TRBJ2-1; 9 bases agree with TRBD2. CDR1 and CDR2 (germline): MNHEY, SVGAGI. The CDR3 length is 15 residues. Trimming removed 2 bases from V and 6 bases from J; junction bases left unmatched: 5. The CDR3 is CASSYVAGVTNEQFF. In DNA form, the CDR3 reads TGTGCCAGCAGTTACGTAGCGGGGGTGACCAATGAGCAGTTCTTC.

This clone was detected once. The chain uses TRBV27 and TRBJ2-2, with D perhaps matching TRBD1 (7 bases). The CDR3 runs 15 residues. V lost 0 bases, J lost 4 bases, and 9 bases lay in between. The germline gives CDR1 MNHEY, CDR2 SMNVEV (reference sequence). CDR3 sequence (DNA): TGTGCCAGCAGTTTATCCAGGGGGGTCACCGGGGAGCTGTTTTTT. It specifies CASSLSRGVTGELFF.

This clone was seen just once. This chain links TRBV6-6 with TRBJ1-6; possibly TRBD1 for D (5 bases). V gave up 11 bases and J gave up 10 bases, with 9 bases separating them. Germline V lookup: CDR1 MNHNY, CDR2 SVGAGI (reference sequence). CDR3 length: 10 residues. The CDR3 spells CAGGDSPLHF. CDR3 sequence (DNA): TGTGCCGGGGGGGACTCACCCCTCCACTTT.

The V and J genes are TRBV10-1 and TRBJ2-7; 7 bases are shared with TRBD1. The CDR3 is 18 amino acids. J lost 3 bases, V lost 7 bases, and 21 bases had no gene match. Germline V gene sequence: CDR1 WNHNN, CDR2 SYGVQD (reference sequence). The CDR3: CASTHRGTSGRTCYEQYF. Here the CDR3 DNA reads TGCGCCAGCACCCACAGGGGAACGAGCGGAAGAACGTGCTACGAGCAGTACTTC.

This sequence joins TRBV28 and TRBJ2-2, with 7 nucleotides matching TRBD1. The CDR3 totals 15 residues. V trimming: 2 bases; J trimming: 5 bases; junction bases outside the gene matches: 5. Germline-derived CDR1 and CDR2 are MDHEN and SYDVKM. The CDR3 protein is CASSLRGQRTGELFF. DNA of the CDR3: TGTGCCAGCAGTTTAAGGGGGCAGCGGACCGGGGAGCTGTTTTTT.